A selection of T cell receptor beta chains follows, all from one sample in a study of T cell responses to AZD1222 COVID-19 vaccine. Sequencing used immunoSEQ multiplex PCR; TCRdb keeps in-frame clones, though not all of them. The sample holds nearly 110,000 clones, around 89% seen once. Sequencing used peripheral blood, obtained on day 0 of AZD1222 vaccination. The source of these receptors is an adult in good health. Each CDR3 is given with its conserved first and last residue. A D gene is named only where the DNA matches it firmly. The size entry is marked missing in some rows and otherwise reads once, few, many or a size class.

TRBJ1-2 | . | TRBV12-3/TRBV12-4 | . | CASSFDGYTF | TGTGCCAGCAGTTTTGATGGCTACACCTTC
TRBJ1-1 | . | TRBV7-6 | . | CASSLHRDNTEAFF | TGTGCCAGCAGCTTACACAGGGATAACACTGAAGCTTTCTTT
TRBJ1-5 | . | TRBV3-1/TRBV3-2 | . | CASSQEGPLPQHF | TGTGCCAGCAGCCAAGAAGGGCCCCTTCCCCAGCATTTT
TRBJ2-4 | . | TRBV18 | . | CASSLDGSFKNIQYF | TGTGCCAGCTCACTCGACGGGAGCTTCAAAAACATTCAGTACTTC
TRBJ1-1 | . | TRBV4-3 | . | CASSQGGSRTEAFF | TGCGCCAGCAGCCAAGGGGGGAGTCGAACTGAAGCTTTCTTT
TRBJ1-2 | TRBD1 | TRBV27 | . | CASSLYRGSANYGYTF | TGTGCCAGCAGTCTCTACAGGGGAAGCGCTAACTATGGCTACACCTTC
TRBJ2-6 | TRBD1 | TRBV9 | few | CASSVSTGQGYSGANVLTF | TGTGCCAGCAGCGTATCTACGGGACAGGGGTACTCTGGGGCCAACGTCCTGACTTTC
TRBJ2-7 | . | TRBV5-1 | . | CASIAPLRYRVTQDPYVREQYF | TGCGCCAGCATTGCGCCTCTCCGGTACCGAGTTACACAGGACCCTTACGTCCGAGAGCAGTACTTC
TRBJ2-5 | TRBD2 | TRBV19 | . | CASSKLAAQETQYF | TGTGCCAGTAGTAAGCTAGCGGCCCAAGAGACCCAGTACTTC
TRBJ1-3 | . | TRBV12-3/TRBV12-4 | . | CASSSGEGNTIYF | TGTGCCAGCAGTTCCGGGGAAGGAAACACCATATATTTT
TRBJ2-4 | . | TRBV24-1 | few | CATSDTGEANIQYF | TGTGCCACCAGTGATACAGGGGAGGCAAACATTCAGTACTTC
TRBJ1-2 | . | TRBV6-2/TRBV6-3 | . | CASTPGSIYYGYTF | TGTGCCAGCACCCCGGGGTCCATTTACTATGGCTACACCTTC
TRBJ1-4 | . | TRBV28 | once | CASRGSGSNEKLFF | TGTGCCAGCAGAGGTAGTGGGTCTAATGAAAAACTGTTTTTT
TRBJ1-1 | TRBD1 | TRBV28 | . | CASIYDRVFSEAFF | TGTGCCAGCATCTACGACAGGGTATTCTCTGAAGCTTTCTTT
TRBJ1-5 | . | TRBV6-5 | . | CASSYQGRQPQHF | TGTGCCAGCAGTTATCAGGGGCGCCAGCCCCAGCATTTT
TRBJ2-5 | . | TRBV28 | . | CASSLRETQYF | TGTGCCAGCAGTTTAAGAGAGACCCAGTACTTC
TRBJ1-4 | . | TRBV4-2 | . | CASSQESQTVNEKLFF | TGTGCCAGCAGCCAAGAATCCCAGACTGTTAATGAAAAACTGTTTTTT
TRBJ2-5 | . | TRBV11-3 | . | CASSLLGSNIQETQYF | TGTGCCAGCAGCTTACTGGGTAGCAACATTCAAGAGACCCAGTACTTC
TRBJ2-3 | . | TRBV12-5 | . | CASGLVRRAGSTDTQYF | TGTGCTAGTGGTTTGGTACGGCGTGCGGGAAGCACAGATACGCAGTATTTT
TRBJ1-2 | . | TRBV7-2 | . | CASSLVAGPNYGYTF | TGTGCCAGCAGCTTAGTGGCAGGGCCGAACTATGGCTACACCTTC
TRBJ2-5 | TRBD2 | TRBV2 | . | CASSGVAGGPLETQYF | TGTGCCAGCAGTGGGGTAGCGGGAGGGCCGTTAGAGACCCAGTACTTC
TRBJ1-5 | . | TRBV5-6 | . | CASSPGGTLDRPQHF | TGTGCCAGCAGCCCAGGTGGGACCCTTGATCGTCCCCAGCATTTT
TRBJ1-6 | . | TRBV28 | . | CASSLVNSPLHF | TGTGCCAGCAGTTTAGTTAATTCACCCCTCCACTTT
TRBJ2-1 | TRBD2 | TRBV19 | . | CASSSTAGTSGRFEQFF | TGTGCCAGTAGTTCTACCGCCGGGACTAGCGGGAGATTCGAGCAGTTCTTC
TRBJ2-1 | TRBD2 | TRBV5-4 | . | CASRTGSGSTYNEQFF | TGTGCCAGCAGAACCGGAAGCGGGAGCACTTACAATGAGCAGTTCTTC
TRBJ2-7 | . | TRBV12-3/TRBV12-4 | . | CASTQSGAEQYF | TGTGCCAGCACCCAATCGGGGGCCGAGCAGTACTTC
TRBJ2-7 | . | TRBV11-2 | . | CASSLNRASDYEQYF | TGTGCCAGCAGCCTCAACAGGGCTAGCGACTACGAGCAGTACTTC
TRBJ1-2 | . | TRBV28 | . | CASNPGYYGYTF | TGTGCCAGCAACCCAGGATACTATGGCTACACCTTC